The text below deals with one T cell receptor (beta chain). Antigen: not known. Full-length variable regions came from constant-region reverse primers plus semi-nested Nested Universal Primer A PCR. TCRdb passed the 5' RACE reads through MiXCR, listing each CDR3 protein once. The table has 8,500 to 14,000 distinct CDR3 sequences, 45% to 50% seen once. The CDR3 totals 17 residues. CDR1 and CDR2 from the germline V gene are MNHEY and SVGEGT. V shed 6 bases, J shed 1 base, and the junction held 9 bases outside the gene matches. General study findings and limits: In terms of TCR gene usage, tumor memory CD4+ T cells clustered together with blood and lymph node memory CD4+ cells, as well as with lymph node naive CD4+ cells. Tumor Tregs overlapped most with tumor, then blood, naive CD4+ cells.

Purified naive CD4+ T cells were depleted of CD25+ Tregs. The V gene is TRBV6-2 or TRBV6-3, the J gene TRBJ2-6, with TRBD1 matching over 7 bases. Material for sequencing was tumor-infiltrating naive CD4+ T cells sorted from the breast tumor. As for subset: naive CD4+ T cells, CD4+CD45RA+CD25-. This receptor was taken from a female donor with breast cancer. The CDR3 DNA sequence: TGTGCCAGCAGCGTAGCAGGGGGTATTTCTGGGGCCAACGTCCTGACTTTC. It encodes CASSVAGGISGANVLTF.